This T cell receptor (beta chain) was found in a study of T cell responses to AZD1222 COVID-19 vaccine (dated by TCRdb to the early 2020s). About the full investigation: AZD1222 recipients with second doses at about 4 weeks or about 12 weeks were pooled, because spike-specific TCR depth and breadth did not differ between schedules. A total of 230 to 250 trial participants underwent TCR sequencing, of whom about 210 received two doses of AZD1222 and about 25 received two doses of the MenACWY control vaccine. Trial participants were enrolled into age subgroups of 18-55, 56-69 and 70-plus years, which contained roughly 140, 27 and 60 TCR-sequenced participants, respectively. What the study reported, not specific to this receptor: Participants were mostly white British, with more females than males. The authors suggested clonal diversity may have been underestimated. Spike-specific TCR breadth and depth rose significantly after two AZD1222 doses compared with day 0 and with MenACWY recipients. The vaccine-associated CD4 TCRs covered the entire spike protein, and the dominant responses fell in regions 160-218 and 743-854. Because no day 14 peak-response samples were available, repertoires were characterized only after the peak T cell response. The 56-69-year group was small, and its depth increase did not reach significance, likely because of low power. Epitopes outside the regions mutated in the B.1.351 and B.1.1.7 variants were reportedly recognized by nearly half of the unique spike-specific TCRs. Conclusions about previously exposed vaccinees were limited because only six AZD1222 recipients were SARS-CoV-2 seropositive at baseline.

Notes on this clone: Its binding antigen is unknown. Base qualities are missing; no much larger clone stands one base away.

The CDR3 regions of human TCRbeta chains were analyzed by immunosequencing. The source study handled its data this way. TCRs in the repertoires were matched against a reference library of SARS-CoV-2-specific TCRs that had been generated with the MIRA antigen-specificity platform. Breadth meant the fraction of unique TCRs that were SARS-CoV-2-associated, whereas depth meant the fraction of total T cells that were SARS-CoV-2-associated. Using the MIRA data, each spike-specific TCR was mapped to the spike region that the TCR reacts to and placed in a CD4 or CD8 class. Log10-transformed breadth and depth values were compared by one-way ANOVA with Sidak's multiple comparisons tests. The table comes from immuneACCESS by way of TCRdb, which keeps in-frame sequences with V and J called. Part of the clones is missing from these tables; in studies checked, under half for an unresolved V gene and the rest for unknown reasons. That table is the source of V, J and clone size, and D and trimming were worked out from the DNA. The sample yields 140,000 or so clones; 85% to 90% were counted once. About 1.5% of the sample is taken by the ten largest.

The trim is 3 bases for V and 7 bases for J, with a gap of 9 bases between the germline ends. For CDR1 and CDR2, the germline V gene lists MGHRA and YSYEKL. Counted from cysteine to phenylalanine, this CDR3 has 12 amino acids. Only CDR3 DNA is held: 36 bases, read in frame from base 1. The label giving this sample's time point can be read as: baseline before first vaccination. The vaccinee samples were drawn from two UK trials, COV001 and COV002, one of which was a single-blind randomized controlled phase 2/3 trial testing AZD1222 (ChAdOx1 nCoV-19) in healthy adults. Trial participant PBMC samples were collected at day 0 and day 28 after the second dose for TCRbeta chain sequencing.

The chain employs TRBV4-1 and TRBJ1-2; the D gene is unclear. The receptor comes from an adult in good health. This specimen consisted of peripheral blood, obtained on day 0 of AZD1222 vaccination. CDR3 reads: CASSHPLGGYTF. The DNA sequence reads TGCGCCAGCAGCCATCCCCTTGGTGGCTACACCTTC.